This T cell receptor beta chain was recorded in a study of CD8 T cells in Susac syndrome. Random hexamers were used to reverse transcribe an amount of roughly 0.5 to 1 ug RNA. TCRdb passed the immunoSEQ multiplex PCR reads through MiXCR, listing each CDR3 protein once. This sample yields 150,000 to 200,000 distinct CDR3 sequences, of which around 93% are seen a single time; more than 0.11% belongs to the top ten. The TCR sequence derives from a human donor in good health. The sequenced sample consisted of CD4+ T cells from PBMCs.

The CDR3 nucleotides are TGCAGCGTTGCAATCGGGACATCCCAAGGGGAGCAGTTCTTC. It translates to CSVAIGTSQGEQFF. This chain links TRBV29-1 with TRBJ2-1, with a tentative D call TRBD1 (6 bases). The germline gives CDR1 SQVTM, CDR2 ANQGSEA. Trimming cost V 4 bases and J 10 bases, with 20 bases left between them. The CDR3 sequence is 14 residues long.